The 20 T cell receptor beta chains reported below all come from one sample, sequenced in a study of T cells of healthy individuals. TCRdb re-called the 5' RACE reads with MiXCR, one entry per CDR3 protein. Of more than 85,000 distinct CDR3 sequences listed, under 20% are singletons. Receptor source: a human donor in good health.

In this sample, this clonotype turned up many times. CDR3 sequence: CATSGSSYNSPLHF. The CDR3 region has the DNA TGTGCCACCAGCGGCAGCTCCTATAATTCACCCCTCCACTTT. The gene calls are TRBV15 and TRBJ1-6; D gene uncertain. The CDR3 length is 14 residues. The V gene lost 5 bases and the J gene lost 0 bases, with 5 bases spanning the gap. Looked up from germline, CDR1 is LNHNV and CDR2 is YYDKDF (reference sequence).

This clonotype was observed a few times. V is TRBV12-3 or TRBV12-4 and J is TRBJ1-2, with D tentatively TRBD1 (5 bases). V gave up 3 bases and J gave up 6 bases, with 17 bases separating them. The CDR3 runs to 15 residues. The CDR3 region has the DNA TGTGCCAGCAGTTTGGGGGGGGGATTAAGAGATGGCTACACCTTC. This translates into CASSLGGGLRDGYTF.

The rearrangement links TRBV15 to TRBJ2-7; 14 bases fit TRBD2. This CDR3 is 17 amino acids long. V shed 3 bases and J 1 base; nucleotides not matched to a gene: 5. Germline loops: CDR1 LNHNV, CDR2 YYDKDF (reference sequence). The CDR3 DNA sequence: TGTGCCACCAGCAGGGGACTAGCGGGAGTTAGGTCCTACGAGCAGTACTTC. Its protein is CATSRGLAGVRSYEQYF.

This clonotype was observed a handful of times. This chain joins TRBV10-3 and TRBJ2-7; D uncertain. The V and J ends lost 2 bases and 3 bases respectively, with 11 bases between them. The germline gives CDR1 ENHRY, CDR2 SYGVKD. This CDR3 contains 14 residues. The DNA of the CDR3 is TGTGCCATCAGTGAGGGGCGGACCGTCTACGAGCAGTACTTC. Translation gives CAISEGRTVYEQYF.

This clonotype was seen at least ten times. CDR3 sequence reads: CSARGWGSHDYNEQFF. The CDR3 DNA sequence: TGCAGTGCTAGAGGGTGGGGCAGTCACGACTACAATGAGCAGTTCTTC. The rearrangement uses TRBV20-1 and TRBJ2-1; possible D gene TRBD1, 5 bases. Trimming shortened V by 1 base and J by 3 bases, and 16 bases separated the two germline ends. The V gene's germline CDR1 is DFQATT and CDR2 SNEGSKA (reference sequence). The CDR3 runs to 16 residues.

The rearrangement uses TRBV12-3 or TRBV12-4 and TRBJ2-1, with a possible D match to TRBD2 (6 bases). Trimming pared 6 bases from V and 9 bases from J, leaving 24 bases between. CDR3 length: 16 amino acids. For the CDR3, the DNA is TGTGCCAGCAGGGCCTCGGGACTTTATACTCCCGCTGAGCAGTTCTTC. It codes for CASRASGLYTPAEQFF.

This clonotype has a handful of counts. The chain has TRBV28 and TRBJ2-7; D is possibly TRBD2 (6 bases). Trimming cost V 3 bases and J 1 base, with 19 bases left between them. The germline V gene encodes CDR1 MDHEN and CDR2 SYDVKM. The CDR3 has 17 amino acids. DNA of the CDR3: TGTGCCAGCAGTTTCCCCCTCATCACGCGGGGTTCCTACGAGCAGTACTTC. This codes for CASSFPLITRGSYEQYF. Drawing the rest from reference TRBV28 and TRBJ2-7, the complete variable domain is DVKVTQSSRYLVKRTGEKVFLECVQDMDHENMFWYRQDPGLGLRLIYFSYDVKMKEKGDIPEGYSVSREKKERFSLILESASTNQTSMYLCASSFPLITRGSYEQYFGPGTRLTVT.

This clonotype was seen ten or more times. The chain combines TRBV6-2 or TRBV6-3 with TRBJ2-7; 10 bases are shared with TRBD2. The germline V gene encodes CDR1 MNHEY and CDR2 SVGEGT. The CDR3 is made up of 12 amino acids. The CDR3 is CASTDASGRNVV. The CDR3 DNA is TGTGCCAGCACCGACGCTAGCGGGAGAAACGTGGTC.

A note on this clonotype: One end of the junction varies from germline; a read error may be responsible. V gene TRBV4-1 combines with J gene TRBJ2-7; tentatively, D is TRBD1 or TRBD2 (6 bases each). The CDR3 is 15 residues long. The germline V gene has CDR1 MGHRA and CDR2 YSYEKL. The CDR3 coding sequence is TGCGCCAGCAGCCAAGCTTGGACGGGGGCCTATGAGCAGTACTTC. It translates to CASSQAWTGAYEQYF.

This clonotype was counted a few times. The V gene is TRBV6-6, the J gene TRBJ1-5, with D possibly TRBD1 on 5 matching bases. With 8 bases removed from V and 3 bases from J, the gap between germline ends came to 8 bases. Germline V gene lookup returns CDR1 MNHNY and CDR2 SVGAGI (reference sequence). This CDR3 is built from 12 residues. The CDR3 coding sequence is TGTGCCAGCGGGGCACCCAATCAGCCCCAGCATTTT. It codes for CASGAPNQPQHF.

The chain is built from TRBV10-3 and TRBJ2-1; perhaps TRBD2 as D (6 bases). The CDR3 runs to 12 residues. The germline V gene encodes CDR1 ENHRY and CDR2 SYGVKD. V dropped 2 bases and J dropped 10 bases, with 9 bases sitting between them. The CDR3 protein is CAISEGGKEQFF. DNA for the CDR3: TGTGCCATCAGTGAGGGGGGGAAAGAGCAGTTCTTC.

This clonotype occurred a few times. The CDR3 DNA is TGCAGTGCTAGAGATCGCCGCGGGAGAGTGACCCAGTACTTC. This gives the protein CSARDRRGRVTQYF. This chain connects TRBV20-1 to TRBJ2-5; TRBD2 matches at 7 bases. This CDR3 contains 14 residues. Germline CDR1 reads DFQATT; CDR2 reads SNEGSKA (reference sequence). Unmatched junction bases numbered 8, after V lost 0 bases and J lost 7 bases.

This clonotype came up many times. The V gene is TRBV27, the J gene TRBJ2-5; D uncertain. V lost 5 bases and J 5 bases, leaving 9 bases between the germline ends. The V gene's germline CDR1 is MNHEY and CDR2 SMNVEV (reference sequence). This CDR3 is built from 12 residues. The CDR3 nucleotides are TGTGCCAGCAGTGGGTCGAGCGAGACCCAGTACTTC. Translating gives CASSGSSETQYF.

This clonotype was recorded a few times. The rearrangement uses TRBV7-9 and TRBJ2-7; unclear D gene. The CDR3 has 13 residues. V lost 1 base to trimming and J lost 2 bases, with 6 bases between them. The V gene's germline CDR1 is SEHNR and CDR2 FQNEAQ (reference sequence). CDR3 sequence (DNA): TGTGCCAGCAGCTTAGACAATCCCTACGAGCAGTACTTC. It encodes CASSLDNPYEQYF.

In this sample, this clonotype turned up many times. The chain is built from TRBV20-1 and TRBJ1-6; no reliable D call. CDR1 and CDR2 from the germline V gene are DFQATT and SNEGSKA (reference sequence). V lost 0 bases and J lost 0, with 9 bases in between. The CDR3 runs to 16 residues. The CDR3, as DNA: TGCAGTGCTAGAGATCGGCGGAGCTCCTATAATTCACCCCTCCACTTT. It codes for CSARDRRSSYNSPLHF.

This clonotype was found many times. The chain employs TRBV2 and TRBJ2-3; 7 bases map to TRBD1. The J segment lost 6 bases and the V segment lost 2 bases, leaving 8 bases of the junction unmatched. This CDR3 has 15 amino acids. CDR1 SNHLY and CDR2 FYNNEI come from the germline V gene. The CDR3 spells CASSEQGQGEDTQYF. In nucleotides, the CDR3 is TGTGCCAGCAGTGAACAAGGGCAGGGGGAGGATACGCAGTATTTT. Full variable domain (remainder filled in from reference TRBV2 and TRBJ2-3): EPEVTQTPSHQVTQMGQEVILRCVPISNHLYFYWYRQILGQKVEFLVSFYNNEISEKSEIFDDQFSVERPDGSNFTLKIRSTKLEDSAMYFCASSEQGQGEDTQYFGPGTRLTVL.

The gene calls are TRBV28 and TRBJ1-1; TRBD1 aligns across 8 bases. The germline V gene has CDR1 MDHEN and CDR2 SYDVKM. The CDR3 extends over 13 amino acids. Trimming at V came to 5 bases and at J to 5 bases, leaving 4 bases not matched to a gene. CDR3 sequence: CASSDRQGTEAFF. The CDR3, as DNA: TGTGCCAGCAGTGATCGACAGGGGACTGAAGCTTTCTTT.

This clonotype has ten or more counts. The rearrangement uses TRBV18 and TRBJ1-2, with unresolved D. The V end was cut by 0 bases, the J end by 5 bases, with 10 bases between. In germline, CDR1 is KGHSH, CDR2 LQKENI. CDR3 size: 14 residues. The CDR3 DNA reads as TGTGCCAGCTCACCACCTGGCGGACTGTATGGCTACACCTTC. Translated, it gives CASSPPGGLYGYTF.

There are a few counts of this clonotype. This chain connects TRBV20-1 to TRBJ2-1, with TRBD1 as a possible D gene (6 bases). The CDR3 covers 16 residues. CDR1 and CDR2 (germline): DFQATT, SNEGSKA (reference sequence). Trimming stripped 6 bases from V and 6 bases from J, with 24 bases between. CDR3 amino acids: CSALQQGRLRINEQFF. CDR3 DNA: TGCAGTGCCCTCCAGCAGGGGCGGTTGAGGATCAATGAGCAGTTCTTC.

This clonotype was seen ten or more times. This chain uses TRBV18 with TRBJ1-2; 7 bases agree with TRBD1. The germline V gene encodes CDR1 KGHSH and CDR2 LQKENI. Losses at the gene ends were 6 bases for V and 4 bases for J; bases not matched to a gene: 8. The CDR3 extends over 14 amino acids. CDR3 loop: CASSSGTAIYGYTF. CDR3 nucleotides: TGTGCCAGCTCGTCCGGGACAGCGATCTATGGCTACACCTTC.